The 9 T cell receptor beta chains below come from one sample, sequenced in a study of blood T cell repertoires in COVID-19. TCRdb's copy holds only in-frame clones and misses some; the assay was immunoSEQ multiplex PCR. The repertoire holds 85,000 to 95,000 clones, with roughly 88% as singletons. Material for sequencing was peripheral blood. These receptors were obtained from a man between 60 and 75 years old with acute or convalescent COVID-19.

The chain employs TRBV7-9 and TRBJ2-1, with D hard to call. V gave up 4 bases and J gave up 4 bases, with 20 bases separating them. There are 17 residues in the CDR3. Per germline, CDR1 SEHNR and CDR2 FQNEAQ (reference sequence). CDR3 coding DNA: TGTGCCAGCAGCTCTCTAGTCCCCAAGAGTCTTTACAATGAGCAGTTCTTC. This translates into CASSSLVPKSLYNEQFF.

The gene calls are TRBV6-6 and TRBJ1-4, with 10 nucleotides matching TRBD1. V gave up 2 bases and J gave up 8 bases; unmatched junction bases: 5. This CDR3 has 15 amino acids. CDR1 and CDR2 (germline): MNHNY, SVGAGI (reference sequence). The DNA of the CDR3 is TGTGCCAGCAGTTACCCGGACAGGGGGAGAGAAAAACTGTTTTTT. Amino acids: CASSYPDRGREKLFF.

J is TRBJ2-5 and V is TRBV24-1; 7 bases are a match to TRBD1. Per germline, CDR1 KGHDR and CDR2 SFDVKD. V lost 10 bases to trimming and J lost 0 bases; unmatched junction nucleotides: 10. The CDR3 covers 15 residues. Here the CDR3 DNA reads TGTGCCACGACCCCCACGGGACAGTACCAAGAGACCCAGTACTTC. Protein: CATTPTGQYQETQYF.

The genes are TRBV5-1 and TRBJ2-1, with 11 bases fitting TRBD2. CDR1 and CDR2 from the germline V gene are SGHRS and YFSETQ. The CDR3 sequence is 16 residues long. With 3 bases clipped from V and 7 bases from J, the junction kept 9 bases outside the gene matches. CDR3 protein: CASSSNSGGARNEQFF. The DNA for the CDR3 is TGCGCCAGCAGCTCGAATAGCGGGGGGGCCCGGAATGAGCAGTTCTTC.

A few counts support this clone. The chain links TRBV27 to TRBJ1-1, with 8 nucleotides matching TRBD1. After removal of 3 bases from V and 10 bases from J, the junction contained 7 bases not matched to a gene. CDR3 length: 13 amino acids. Germline V gene sequence: CDR1 MNHEY, CDR2 SMNVEV (reference sequence). CDR3 DNA: TGTGCCAGCAGTTTCGGACAGGGCGCTGCAGCTTTCTTT. Its translation is CASSFGQGAAAFF.

The CDR3 nucleotides read TGCGCCAGCAGCTTGACGGCAGGTTCCTACGAGCAGTACTTC. It yields the protein CASSLTAGSYEQYF. The chain links TRBV5-1 to TRBJ2-7; no definite D call. The CDR3 extends over 14 amino acids. The germline gives CDR1 SGHRS, CDR2 YFSETQ. Trimming cost V 1 base and J 1 base, with 9 bases left between them.

The rearrangement links TRBV10-3 to TRBJ2-1, with unresolved D. Germline CDR1 ENHRY, CDR2 SYGVKD. Trimming took 4 bases from V and 0 from J, leaving 7 bases between them. The CDR3 spans 14 residues. The CDR3 DNA reads as TGTGCCATCAGTGTGCGTTCCTCCTACAATGAGCAGTTCTTC. Translation: CAISVRSSYNEQFF.

This clone was picked up one time. The chain employs TRBV27 and TRBJ2-7; 9 nucleotides match TRBD2. The trim removed 6 bases at V and 2 bases at J, leaving 5 bases unmatched. Per germline, CDR1 MNHEY and CDR2 SMNVEV (reference sequence). This CDR3 is built from 14 residues. The CDR3 DNA is TGTGCCAGCAGCGCGGGAGGGCGTACCTACGAGCAGTACTTC. The encoded protein is CASSAGGRTYEQYF.

About this clone: This CDR3 is also generated by other DNA sequences in the sample. The chain employs TRBV5-1 and TRBJ2-1, with 7 bases that match TRBD2. The CDR3 is 16 amino acids. Trimming at V came to 2 bases and at J to 0 bases, leaving 5 bases not matched to a gene. Germline values: CDR1 SGHRS, CDR2 YFSETQ. In DNA, the CDR3 is TGCGCCAGCAGCTTAGTCGGGGGGAGCTCCTACAATGAGCAGTTCTTC. As protein: CASSLVGGSSYNEQFF. The full variable domain, its missing parts supplied by reference TRBV5-1 and TRBJ2-1, is KAGVTQTPRYLIKTRGQQVTLSCSPISGHRSVSWYQQTPGQGLQFLFEYFSETQRNKGNFPGRFSGRQFSNSRSEMNVSTLELGDSALYLCASSLVGGSSYNEQFFGPGTRLTVL.